Listed below are T cell receptor beta chains from one sample, sequenced in a study of blood T cell repertoires in COVID-19. Some clones are missing from TCRdb's copy, which holds only in-frame ones; the method was immunoSEQ multiplex PCR. The sample has under 200,000 clones, less than 85% seen once. The sequenced material came from peripheral blood. The receptors shown here come from a woman aged 55 to 70 with COVID-19, enrolled during active disease. Each CDR3 is given with its conserved first and last residue. Fields, in order: V gene, J gene, clone size, D gene, CDR3 DNA, CDR3 protein. A D gene is named only where the DNA matches it firmly. Not all rows give a size; the values are once, few, many and, for expanded clones, a class.

V gene: TRBV6-5; J gene: TRBJ1-2; clone size: -; D gene: TRBD1; CDR3 DNA: TGTGCCAGCAGGGGTGAAGGGACAGGAGGCTACACCTTC; CDR3 protein: CASRGEGTGGYTF
V gene: TRBV3-1/TRBV3-2; J gene: TRBJ1-2; clone size: -; D gene: -; CDR3 DNA: TGTGCCAGCCAGCCAGGGCAGGGTTCCTATGGCTACACCTTC; CDR3 protein: CASQPGQGSYGYTF
V gene: TRBV30; J gene: TRBJ1-6; clone size: -; D gene: TRBD1; CDR3 DNA: TGTGCCTGGATGGACAGGGGGCTGGGCGTCGGAAATTCACCCCTCCACTTT; CDR3 protein: CAWMDRGLGVGNSPLHF
V gene: TRBV15; J gene: TRBJ2-1; clone size: -; D gene: TRBD2; CDR3 DNA: TGTGCCACCAGCAGCGCCGGGACTAGGAATGAGCAGTTCTTC; CDR3 protein: CATSSAGTRNEQFF
V gene: TRBV4-2; J gene: TRBJ1-5; clone size: -; D gene: -; CDR3 DNA: TGTGCCAGCAGCCCCGCCCAGGATATAGATCAGCCCCAGCATTTT; CDR3 protein: CASSPAQDIDQPQHF
V gene: TRBV15; J gene: TRBJ2-7; clone size: -; D gene: -; CDR3 DNA: TGTGCCACCAGCAGGGAGCGAGCCACGGACGAGCAGTACTTC; CDR3 protein: CATSRERATDEQYF
V gene: TRBV20-1; J gene: TRBJ1-2; clone size: -; D gene: TRBD1; CDR3 DNA: TGCAGTGCTAGTAAGAGGCAGGGGGCTGGCTACACCTTC; CDR3 protein: CSASKRQGAGYTF
V gene: TRBV14; J gene: TRBJ2-2; clone size: -; D gene: TRBD1; CDR3 DNA: TGTGCCAGCAGCAAGGTGCCAGGGGGCCCCACCGGGGAGCTGTTTTTT; CDR3 protein: CASSKVPGGPTGELFF
V gene: TRBV2; J gene: TRBJ1-5; clone size: few; D gene: -; CDR3 DNA: TGTGCCAGCAGTGTAGCCATCTATAGCAATCAGCCCCAGCATTTT; CDR3 protein: CASSVAIYSNQPQHF
V gene: TRBV7-9; J gene: TRBJ2-1; clone size: -; D gene: TRBD2; CDR3 DNA: TGTGCCAGCAGCTTAGGAGCGGGAGGCTACAATGAGCAGTTCTTC; CDR3 protein: CASSLGAGGYNEQFF
V gene: TRBV5-5; J gene: TRBJ2-4; clone size: -; D gene: -; CDR3 DNA: TGTGCCAGCAGCTTGAATAGTTTTGCCAAAAACATTCAGTACTTC; CDR3 protein: CASSLNSFAKNIQYF
V gene: TRBV7-8; J gene: TRBJ2-7; clone size: -; D gene: TRBD2; CDR3 DNA: TGTGCCAGCAGCTCGGGACGGGGGGGACGCTACGAGCAGTACTTC; CDR3 protein: CASSSGRGGRYEQYF
V gene: TRBV19; J gene: TRBJ2-2; clone size: -; D gene: -; CDR3 DNA: TGTGCCAGTAGTACGCACAAGAACACCGGGGAGCTGTTTTTT; CDR3 protein: CASSTHKNTGELFF
V gene: TRBV19; J gene: TRBJ2-2; clone size: -; D gene: -; CDR3 DNA: TGTGCCAGTAGTATGTTGGGCCTGAACACCGGGGAGCTGTTTTTT; CDR3 protein: CASSMLGLNTGELFF
V gene: TRBV7-5; J gene: TRBJ1-5; clone size: -; D gene: -; CDR3 DNA: TGTGCCAGAAGCCCAAGAGAGGCGAGGTGGGCCCAGCATTTT; CDR3 protein: CARSPREARWAQHF
V gene: TRBV12-3/TRBV12-4; J gene: TRBJ2-2; clone size: -; D gene: -; CDR3 DNA: TGTGCCAGCAGTATACAGGGAACCGGGGAGCTGTTTTTT; CDR3 protein: CASSIQGTGELFF
V gene: TRBV6-5; J gene: TRBJ1-2; clone size: -; D gene: -; CDR3 DNA: TGTGCCAGCAGTCCACAGGGAGGGAATCACTATGGCTACACCTTC; CDR3 protein: CASSPQGGNHYGYTF
V gene: TRBV9; J gene: TRBJ2-5; clone size: -; D gene: -; CDR3 DNA: TGTGCCAGCAGCGCCCTGCGTGACCCCGGAGGGACCCAGTACTTC; CDR3 protein: CASSALRDPGGTQYF
V gene: TRBV5-1; J gene: TRBJ1-1; clone size: -; D gene: -; CDR3 DNA: TGCGCCAGCAGCCCAAGGGGTTGGGGGCCGGGGAACACTGAAGCTTTCTTT; CDR3 protein: CASSPRGWGPGNTEAFF
V gene: TRBV28; J gene: TRBJ2-5; clone size: many; D gene: -; CDR3 DNA: TGTGCCAGCAGTCGTCGGGTTCCAAGGGGGACCCAGTACTTC; CDR3 protein: CASSRRVPRGTQYF
V gene: TRBV7-2; J gene: TRBJ2-7; clone size: -; D gene: TRBD2; CDR3 DNA: TGTGCCAGCAGTTGGAGCGGGAGTTTCTCCTACGAGCAGTACTTC; CDR3 protein: CASSWSGSFSYEQYF
V gene: TRBV7-8; J gene: TRBJ2-7; clone size: -; D gene: -; CDR3 DNA: TGTGCCAGCAGCTCTCCCGGGAGTTACGAGCAGTACTTC; CDR3 protein: CASSSPGSYEQYF
V gene: TRBV5-1; J gene: TRBJ1-3; clone size: -; D gene: -; CDR3 DNA: TGCGCCAGCAGCTTGGGGGCAGCCGCGAGCTCTGGAAACACCATATATTTT; CDR3 protein: CASSLGAAASSGNTIYF
V gene: TRBV14; J gene: TRBJ2-3; clone size: -; D gene: -; CDR3 DNA: TGTGCCAGCAGCCAAGCGAGGAGGGGAAGAATCACAGATACGCAGTATTTT; CDR3 protein: CASSQARRGRITDTQYF
V gene: TRBV27; J gene: TRBJ1-1; clone size: few; D gene: -; CDR3 DNA: TGTGCCAGCAGTTTATCAACGGGAACTGAAGCTTTCTTT; CDR3 protein: CASSLSTGTEAFF
V gene: TRBV4-1; J gene: TRBJ2-3; clone size: once; D gene: -; CDR3 DNA: TGCGCCAGCAGCCAAGAACTAGGAGTCACAGATACGCAGTATTTT; CDR3 protein: CASSQELGVTDTQYF
V gene: TRBV9; J gene: TRBJ2-3; clone size: -; D gene: TRBD2; CDR3 DNA: TGTGCCAGCAGCCCTAGCGGGGGGGACACAGATACGCAGTATTTT; CDR3 protein: CASSPSGGDTDTQYF
V gene: TRBV7-2; J gene: TRBJ2-2; clone size: -; D gene: -; CDR3 DNA: TGTGCCAGCGCCGGGACTTTCAACACCGGGGAGCTGTTTTTT; CDR3 protein: CASAGTFNTGELFF
V gene: TRBV10-3; J gene: TRBJ1-1; clone size: -; D gene: -; CDR3 DNA: TGTGCCATCAGTGAGTCTAAGGAGCGAACTGAAGCTTTCTTT; CDR3 protein: CAISESKERTEAFF
V gene: TRBV5-6; J gene: TRBJ1-2; clone size: once; D gene: TRBD1; CDR3 DNA: TGTGCCAGCAGCTTGAACGCGGGACAGGGGGGACTTAACTATGGCTACACCTTC; CDR3 protein: CASSLNAGQGGLNYGYTF
V gene: TRBV7-8; J gene: TRBJ2-7; clone size: -; D gene: TRBD1; CDR3 DNA: TGTGCCAGCACCCGGACAGGGGGAGGCTACGAGCAGTACTTC; CDR3 protein: CASTRTGGGYEQYF
V gene: TRBV5-6; J gene: TRBJ2-5; clone size: once; D gene: -; CDR3 DNA: TGTGCCAGCAGGGTCTTCCAGGCGGAGACCCAGTACTTC; CDR3 protein: CASRVFQAETQYF
V gene: TRBV7-2; J gene: TRBJ2-1; clone size: -; D gene: TRBD2; CDR3 DNA: TGTGCCAGCAGACGGACTAGCGGCTCCTACAATGAGCAGTTCTTC; CDR3 protein: CASRRTSGSYNEQFF
V gene: TRBV6-6; J gene: TRBJ1-1; clone size: -; D gene: -; CDR3 DNA: TGTGCCAGCAGTTACCCGCCAGTCTCGAACACTGAAGCTTTCTTT; CDR3 protein: CASSYPPVSNTEAFF
V gene: TRBV18; J gene: TRBJ2-3; clone size: -; D gene: -; CDR3 DNA: TGTGCCAGCTCACCCCCTAGGCCGGAAACAGATACGCAGTATTTT; CDR3 protein: CASSPPRPETDTQYF
V gene: TRBV6-5; J gene: TRBJ2-5; clone size: -; D gene: TRBD2; CDR3 DNA: TGTGCCAGCAGATTTAGCGGGCAAGAGACCCAGTACTTC; CDR3 protein: CASRFSGQETQYF
V gene: TRBV6-1; J gene: TRBJ2-3; clone size: -; D gene: TRBD2; CDR3 DNA: TGTGCCAGCAGTGAAGCGGGACTAGCAAAAACGTCTGGCACAGATACGCAGTATTTT; CDR3 protein: CASSEAGLAKTSGTDTQYF
V gene: TRBV4-1; J gene: TRBJ2-7; clone size: -; D gene: TRBD2; CDR3 DNA: TGCGCCAGCAGCCAAGAATTAGGACTAGCGGCCTACGAGCAGTACTTC; CDR3 protein: CASSQELGLAAYEQYF
V gene: TRBV3-1/TRBV3-2; J gene: TRBJ1-6; clone size: -; D gene: TRBD1; CDR3 DNA: TGTGCCAGCAGCCGGGACAGGGGAGGGGTTTATAATTCACCCCTCCACTTT; CDR3 protein: CASSRDRGGVYNSPLHF
V gene: TRBV2; J gene: TRBJ1-2; clone size: -; D gene: -; CDR3 DNA: TGTGCCAGCGGACTCTTAACCGGAGGGAGCTACACCTTC; CDR3 protein: CASGLLTGGSYTF
V gene: TRBV19; J gene: TRBJ2-6; clone size: -; D gene: TRBD1; CDR3 DNA: TGTGCCAGTAGTCCACTTCGACAGGGGGCTCGTGGGGCCAACGTCCTGACTTTC; CDR3 protein: CASSPLRQGARGANVLTF
V gene: TRBV28; J gene: TRBJ2-1; clone size: -; D gene: -; CDR3 DNA: TGTGCCAGCACCCGGACTCCAACTAATGAGCAGTTCTTC; CDR3 protein: CASTRTPTNEQFF
V gene: TRBV3-1/TRBV3-2; J gene: TRBJ2-2; clone size: -; D gene: -; CDR3 DNA: TGTGCCAGCAGCCAAACGAGAAGCACCGGGGAGCTGTTTTTT; CDR3 protein: CASSQTRSTGELFF
V gene: TRBV6-5; J gene: TRBJ1-2; clone size: once; D gene: TRBD1; CDR3 DNA: TGTGCCAGCAGTTATCGAGGAGGGGGCTTCTATGGCTACACCTTC; CDR3 protein: CASSYRGGGFYGYTF
V gene: TRBV6-1; J gene: TRBJ2-7; clone size: -; D gene: TRBD1; CDR3 DNA: TGTGCCAGCAGTGAAGCCAGGGGACAGGTATTCTACGAGCAGTACTTC; CDR3 protein: CASSEARGQVFYEQYF
V gene: TRBV27; J gene: TRBJ1-4; clone size: once; D gene: -; CDR3 DNA: TGTGCCAGCAGGCCACACCGGGACTACGAAAAACTGTTTTTT; CDR3 protein: CASRPHRDYEKLFF
V gene: TRBV2; J gene: TRBJ1-1; clone size: -; D gene: -; CDR3 DNA: TGTGCCAGCAGACGGGAGATCAGCACTGAAGCTTTCTTT; CDR3 protein: CASRREISTEAFF
V gene: TRBV7-3; J gene: TRBJ2-2; clone size: -; D gene: TRBD1; CDR3 DNA: TGTGCCAGCGGCCGGGACAGGGCAAACACCGGGGAGCTGTTTTTT; CDR3 protein: CASGRDRANTGELFF
V gene: TRBV28; J gene: TRBJ1-5; clone size: -; D gene: -; CDR3 DNA: TGTGCCAGCAGTTTCATACAGGGACCTAGCAATCAGCCCCAGCATTTT; CDR3 protein: CASSFIQGPSNQPQHF
V gene: TRBV2; J gene: TRBJ2-7; clone size: -; D gene: -; CDR3 DNA: TGTGCCAGCAGTCGCAGGGTAAGGGCCTACGAGCAGTACTTC; CDR3 protein: CASSRRVRAYEQYF
V gene: TRBV5-1; J gene: TRBJ1-2; clone size: many; D gene: -; CDR3 DNA: TGCGCCAGCAGCCCGGATGCGACGGGATATGGCTACACCTTC; CDR3 protein: CASSPDATGYGYTF
V gene: TRBV19; J gene: TRBJ1-4; clone size: -; D gene: TRBD1; CDR3 DNA: TGTGCCAGTAGTATCCGGGACAGGGGTGAAAAACTGTTTTTT; CDR3 protein: CASSIRDRGEKLFF
V gene: TRBV7-8; J gene: TRBJ1-2; clone size: few; D gene: TRBD1; CDR3 DNA: TGTGCCAGCAGCTCGGGTGGGACAGGTGACTATGGCTACACCTTC; CDR3 protein: CASSSGGTGDYGYTF
V gene: TRBV4-1; J gene: TRBJ2-3; clone size: many; D gene: TRBD2; CDR3 DNA: TGCGCCAGCAGCCAAGAACTAGCGGGGGGGCTAGATACGCAGTATTTT; CDR3 protein: CASSQELAGGLDTQYF
V gene: TRBV18; J gene: TRBJ1-3; clone size: -; D gene: -; CDR3 DNA: TGTGCCAGCTCACCACCGTATCCTAGCCCCTCTGGAAACACCATATATTTT; CDR3 protein: CASSPPYPSPSGNTIYF
V gene: TRBV19; J gene: TRBJ1-2; clone size: once; D gene: TRBD1; CDR3 DNA: TGTGCCAGTAGTACACGACAGGGAACTTCTTATGGCTACACCTTC; CDR3 protein: CASSTRQGTSYGYTF
V gene: TRBV3-1/TRBV3-2; J gene: TRBJ1-5; clone size: -; D gene: -; CDR3 DNA: TGTGCCAGCAGCCAAGACAGGGTTCAGCCCCAGCATTTT; CDR3 protein: CASSQDRVQPQHF
V gene: TRBV24-1; J gene: TRBJ1-2; clone size: -; D gene: -; CDR3 DNA: TGTGCCACCAGTGATGACAGACTTAATGGCTACACCTTC; CDR3 protein: CATSDDRLNGYTF
V gene: TRBV9; J gene: TRBJ2-5; clone size: once; D gene: TRBD1; CDR3 DNA: TGTGCCAGCAGCGTAGCGGGACAGTCACAAGAGACCCAGTACTTC; CDR3 protein: CASSVAGQSQETQYF